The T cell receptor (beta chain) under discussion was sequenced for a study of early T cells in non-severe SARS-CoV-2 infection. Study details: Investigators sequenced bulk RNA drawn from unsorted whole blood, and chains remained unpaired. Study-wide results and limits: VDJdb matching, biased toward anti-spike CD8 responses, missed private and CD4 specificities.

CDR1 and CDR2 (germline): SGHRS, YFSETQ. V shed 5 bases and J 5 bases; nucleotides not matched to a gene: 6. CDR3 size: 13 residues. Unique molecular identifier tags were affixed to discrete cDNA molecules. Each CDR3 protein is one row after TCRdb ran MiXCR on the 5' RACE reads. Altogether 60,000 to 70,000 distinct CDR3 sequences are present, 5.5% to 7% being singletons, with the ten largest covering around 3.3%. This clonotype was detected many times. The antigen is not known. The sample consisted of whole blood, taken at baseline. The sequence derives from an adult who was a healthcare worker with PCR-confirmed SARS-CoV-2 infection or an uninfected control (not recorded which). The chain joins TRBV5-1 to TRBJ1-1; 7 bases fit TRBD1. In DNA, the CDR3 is TGCGCCAGCAGTCCTACAGGGGAGACTGAAGCTTTCTTT. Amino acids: CASSPTGETEAFF.